Here is one T cell receptor beta chain with its context. The source of the sample is a study of blood T cell repertoires in COVID-19. In the study overall: Sites across the United States, Italy and Spain contributed samples from acute and convalescent COVID-19. PBMCs, B-cell-depleted T cells, or T cells provided the cDNA or gDNA that made up the material.

Losses at the gene ends were 4 bases for V and 4 bases for J; bases not matched to a gene: 18. The CDR3 is 19 amino acids. The germline gives CDR1 MDHEN, CDR2 SYDVKM. Authors' methods: Reference gene primer amplification yielded estimated nucleated cell counts. Sequencing was performed with immunoSEQ multiplex PCR; in TCRdb, only in-frame clones are kept and a portion is missing. The V and J calls and clone size come from that table; D and trimming were worked out from the DNA. Among under 50,000 clones listed, over 85% were seen once. The chain uses TRBV28 and TRBJ1-4, with 7 bases identical to TRBD1. Sequenced input: peripheral blood. This sequence originates from a man aged 70-80 years with active COVID-19. CDR3 sequence reads: CASSSLFLDRVSGNEKLFF. As DNA, the CDR3 is TGTGCCAGCAGTTCGCTTTTCCTTGACAGGGTTTCGGGTAATGAAAAACTGTTTTTT.